Sequencing of this TCR beta chain was carried out in a study of T-cell memory formation after mild COVID-19. Whole-study context: Clustering of TCRs was largely donor specific.

TCRdb independently ran MiXCR on the 5' RACE reads; one entry per CDR3 protein. This table holds roughly 400,000 distinct CDR3 sequences, about 20% found once. Worth noting for this clonotype: Its specificity is not known.

Points from the study as a whole: Memory from before infection featured some responding clones, which suggests cross-reactive memory joined.

The CDR3 is 14 amino acids. Per the germline V gene, CDR1 is KGHDR and CDR2 is SFDVKD. Trimming took off 5 bases at V and 6 bases at J, with 13 bases between the two ends. Sequencing used PBMCs or a T cell subset sorted from them (not recorded which). The sequence was collected from a man between 18 and 35 years old who had mild COVID-19 (a few samples of this study predate the infection). Cell type and time point are not known. The chain couples TRBV24-1 to TRBJ2-1, with D tentatively TRBD1 or TRBD2 (5 bases each). CDR3 DNA sequence: TGTGCCACCAGTGGGGGGTTCACCGGCAATGAGCAGTTCTTC. Protein product: CATSGGFTGNEQFF.